This TCR beta chain was obtained from a study of blood T cell repertoires in COVID-19. Study-level information: T cells, B-cell-depleted T cells, or PBMCs provided the cDNA or gDNA that served as material.

The CDR3 is made up of 15 amino acids. CDR1 is SGHTA and CDR2 is FQGNSA in the germline V gene. Trimming stripped 3 bases from V and 7 bases from J, with 13 bases between. In the original analysis: Amplified reference gene primers provided the basis for estimating nucleated cell counts. Only in-frame clones appear in the TCRdb table, and some are missing; sequencing was by immunoSEQ multiplex PCR. Clone size and the V and J calls come from that table; the DNA yielded D and trimming. Among 130,000 to 150,000 clones listed, 75% to 85% were seen once. V gene TRBV7-2 combines with J gene TRBJ1-6; no clear D gene. Sequenced sample: peripheral blood. The TCR comes from a man in his fifties or sixties with active or convalescent COVID-19. The CDR3 reads CASSLGAFLNSPLHF. The CDR3 nucleotides read TGTGCCAGCAGCTTGGGCGCCTTTTTGAATTCACCCCTCCACTTT.